The entry that follows covers one T cell receptor beta chain sequence. PCR was performed using 60 Vbeta and 13 Jbeta primers. The data were produced by immunoSEQ multiplex PCR, yet TCRdb's version contains in-frame clones alone and is incomplete. The sample yields around 160,000 clones, around 81% seen once. This sample was taken from a study of cytomegalovirus exposure and HLA in healthy donors. About the study: As released early, the data held 85 million to 95 million unique TCRs from HLA-typed donors.

After removal of 8 bases from V and 6 bases from J, the junction contained 9 bases not matched to a gene. The CDR3 sequence is 14 residues long. Germline values: CDR1 SNHLY, CDR2 FYNNEI. Sequencing used PBMCs. The TCR comes from a woman between 40 and 50 years old in good health and CMV-seronegative. The rearrangement joins TRBV2 to TRBJ1-2; TRBD1 matches 10 bases. Here the CDR3 DNA reads TGTGCCAGCCCCCGGGGACAGGGGATAAATGGCTACACCTTC. Protein sequence: CASPRGQGINGYTF.